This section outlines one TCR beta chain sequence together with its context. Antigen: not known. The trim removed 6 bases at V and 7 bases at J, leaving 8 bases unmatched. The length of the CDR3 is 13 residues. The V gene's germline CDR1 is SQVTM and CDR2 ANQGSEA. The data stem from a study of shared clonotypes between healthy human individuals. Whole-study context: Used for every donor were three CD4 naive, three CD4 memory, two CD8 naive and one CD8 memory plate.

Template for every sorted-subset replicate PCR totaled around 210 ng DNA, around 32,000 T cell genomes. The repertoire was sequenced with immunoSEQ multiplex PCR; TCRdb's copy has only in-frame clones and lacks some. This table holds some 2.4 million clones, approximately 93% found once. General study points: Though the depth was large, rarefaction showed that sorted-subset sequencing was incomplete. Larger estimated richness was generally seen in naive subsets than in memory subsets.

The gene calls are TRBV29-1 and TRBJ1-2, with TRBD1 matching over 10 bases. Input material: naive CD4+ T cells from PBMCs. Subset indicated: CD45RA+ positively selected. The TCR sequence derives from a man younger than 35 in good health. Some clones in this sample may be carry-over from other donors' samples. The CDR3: CSVDGTGDRGYTF. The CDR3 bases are TGCAGCGTCGACGGGACAGGGGATCGTGGCTACACCTTC. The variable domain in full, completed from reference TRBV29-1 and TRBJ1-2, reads SAVISQKPSRDICQRGTSLTIQCQVDSQVTMMFWYRQQPGQSLTLIATANQGSEATYESGFVIDKFPISRPNLTFSTLTVSNMSPEDSSIYLCSVDGTGDRGYTFGSGTRLTVV.